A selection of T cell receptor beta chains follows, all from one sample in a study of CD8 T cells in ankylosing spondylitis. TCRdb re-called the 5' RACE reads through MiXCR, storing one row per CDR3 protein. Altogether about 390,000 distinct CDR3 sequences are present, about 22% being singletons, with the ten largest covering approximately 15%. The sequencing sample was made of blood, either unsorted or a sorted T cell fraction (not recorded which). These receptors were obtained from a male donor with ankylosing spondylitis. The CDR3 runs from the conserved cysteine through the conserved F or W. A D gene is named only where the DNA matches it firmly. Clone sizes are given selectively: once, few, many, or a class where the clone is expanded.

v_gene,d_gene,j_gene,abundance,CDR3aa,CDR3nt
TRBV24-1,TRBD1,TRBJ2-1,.,CATSDTYGQGVWNEQFF,TGTGCCACCAGTGACACCTACGGACAGGGTGTGTGGAATGAGCAGTTCTTC
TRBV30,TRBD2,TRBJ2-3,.,CAWSVRPTSGTDTQYF,TGTGCCTGGAGTGTACGGCCGACTAGCGGCACAGATACGCAGTATTTT
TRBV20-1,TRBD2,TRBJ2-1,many,CSASSGSSYNEQFF,TGCAGTGCTTCCAGCGGGAGCTCCTACAATGAGCAGTTCTTC
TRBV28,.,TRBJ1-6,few,CATRGLGQNSPLHF,TGTGCCACTAGGGGACTCGGGCAAAATTCACCCCTCCACTTT
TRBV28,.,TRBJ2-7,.,CASHGEYEQYF,TGTGCCAGTCACGGGGAATACGAGCAGTACTTC
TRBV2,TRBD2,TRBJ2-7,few,CASSGGGSSYEQYF,TGTGCCAGCAGTGGGGGAGGGAGCTCCTACGAGCAGTACTTC
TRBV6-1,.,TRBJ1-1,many,CASSTDRTLNTEAFF,TGTGCCAGCAGTACAGACAGAACATTGAACACTGAAGCTTTCTTT
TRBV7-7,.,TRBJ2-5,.,CASSPIDGLFLYF,TGTGCCAGCAGCCCTATAGACGGACTATTTTTGTACTTC
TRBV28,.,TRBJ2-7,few,CASSFNQGEQYF,TGTGCCAGCAGTTTTAACCAGGGGGAGCAGTACTTC
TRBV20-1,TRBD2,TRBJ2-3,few,CSADAGGITDTQYF,TGCAGTGCCGATGCGGGAGGGATCACAGATACGCAGTATTTT
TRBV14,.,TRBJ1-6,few,CASSQAGGTSSPLHF,TGTGCCAGCAGCCAAGCTGGGGGCACTAGTTCACCCCTCCACTTT
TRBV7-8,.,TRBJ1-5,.,CASSLDRRSNQPQHF,TGTGCCAGCAGCTTAGACAGGAGGAGCAATCAGCCCCAGCATTTT
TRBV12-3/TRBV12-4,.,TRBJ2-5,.,CASSLTNGVQETQYF,TGTGCCAGCAGTTTAACTAACGGAGTTCAAGAGACCCAGTACTTC
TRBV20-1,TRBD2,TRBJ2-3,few,CSARVTSADTQYF,TGCAGTGCTAGAGTGACTAGCGCAGATACGCAGTATTTT